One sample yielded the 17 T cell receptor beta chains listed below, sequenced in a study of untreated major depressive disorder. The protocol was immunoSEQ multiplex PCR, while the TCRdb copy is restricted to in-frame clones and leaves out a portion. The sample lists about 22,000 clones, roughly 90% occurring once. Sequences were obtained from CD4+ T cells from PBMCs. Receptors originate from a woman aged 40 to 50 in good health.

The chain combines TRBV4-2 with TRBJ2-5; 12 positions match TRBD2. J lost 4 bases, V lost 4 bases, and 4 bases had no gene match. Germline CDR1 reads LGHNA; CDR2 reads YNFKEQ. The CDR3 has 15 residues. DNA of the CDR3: TGTGCCAGCAGCCCGGGACTAGCGGGTAGAGAGACCCAGTACTTC. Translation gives CASSPGLAGRETQYF.

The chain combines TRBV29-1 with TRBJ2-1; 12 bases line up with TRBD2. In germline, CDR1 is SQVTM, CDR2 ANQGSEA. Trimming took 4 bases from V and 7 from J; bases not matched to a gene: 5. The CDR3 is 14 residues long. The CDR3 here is CSVGPSGRGNEQFF. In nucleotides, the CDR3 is TGCAGCGTTGGCCCTAGCGGGAGGGGTAATGAGCAGTTCTTC.

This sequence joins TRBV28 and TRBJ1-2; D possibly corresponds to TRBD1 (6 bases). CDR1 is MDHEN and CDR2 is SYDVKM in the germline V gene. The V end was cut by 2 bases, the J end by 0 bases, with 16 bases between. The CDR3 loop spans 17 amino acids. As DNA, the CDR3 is TGTGCCAGCAGTTTAAGAGGGGGATGGTTAGCTAACTATGGCTACACCTTC. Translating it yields CASSLRGGWLANYGYTF.

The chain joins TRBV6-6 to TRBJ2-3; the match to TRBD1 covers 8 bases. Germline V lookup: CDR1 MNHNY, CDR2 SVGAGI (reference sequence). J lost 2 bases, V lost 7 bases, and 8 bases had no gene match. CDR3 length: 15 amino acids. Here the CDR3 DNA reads TGTGCCAGCATTTCCAGGACAGGGTACACAGATACGCAGTATTTT. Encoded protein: CASISRTGYTDTQYF.

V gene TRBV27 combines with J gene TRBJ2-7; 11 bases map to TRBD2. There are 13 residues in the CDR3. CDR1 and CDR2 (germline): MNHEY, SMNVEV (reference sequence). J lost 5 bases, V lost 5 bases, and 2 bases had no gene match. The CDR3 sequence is CASSRLAGNEQYF. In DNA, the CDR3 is TGTGCCAGCAGTCGACTAGCGGGAAACGAGCAGTACTTC.

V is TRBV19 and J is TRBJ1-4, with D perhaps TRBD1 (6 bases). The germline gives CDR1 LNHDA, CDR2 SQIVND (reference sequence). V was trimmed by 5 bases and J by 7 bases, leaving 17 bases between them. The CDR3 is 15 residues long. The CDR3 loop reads CASSVRQEAIEKLFF. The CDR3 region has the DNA TGTGCCAGTAGTGTTCGACAGGAAGCGATTGAAAAACTGTTTTTT.

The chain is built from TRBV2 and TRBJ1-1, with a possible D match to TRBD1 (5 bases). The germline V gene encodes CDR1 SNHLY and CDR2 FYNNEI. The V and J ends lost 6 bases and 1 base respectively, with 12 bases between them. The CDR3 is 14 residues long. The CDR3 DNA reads TGTGCCAGCAGGTCCCGGGGGGGGAACACTGAAGCTTTCTTT. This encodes CASRSRGGNTEAFF.

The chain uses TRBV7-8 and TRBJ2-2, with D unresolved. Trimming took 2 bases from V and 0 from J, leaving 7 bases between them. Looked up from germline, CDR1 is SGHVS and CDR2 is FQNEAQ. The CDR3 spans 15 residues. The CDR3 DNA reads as TGTGCCAGCAGCTTATCATCGGCGAACACCGGGGAGCTGTTTTTT. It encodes CASSLSSANTGELFF.

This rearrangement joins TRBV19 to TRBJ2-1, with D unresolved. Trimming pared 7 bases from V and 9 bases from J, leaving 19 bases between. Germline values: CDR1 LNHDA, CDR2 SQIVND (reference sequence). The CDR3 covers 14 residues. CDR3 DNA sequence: TGTGCCAGTACCCCGGGCGACGCTTATCGTGAGCAGTTCTTC. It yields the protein CASTPGDAYREQFF. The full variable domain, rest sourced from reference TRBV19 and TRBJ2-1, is DGGITQSPKYLFRKEGQNVTLSCEQNLNHDAMYWYRQDPGQGLRLIYYSQIVNDFQKGDIAEGYSVSREKKESFPLTVTSAQKNPTAFYLCASTPGDAYREQFFGPGTRLTVL.

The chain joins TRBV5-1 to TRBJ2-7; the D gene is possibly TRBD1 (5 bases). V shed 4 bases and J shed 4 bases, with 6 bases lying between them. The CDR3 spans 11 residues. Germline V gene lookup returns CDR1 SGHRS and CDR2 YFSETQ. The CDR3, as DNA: TGCGCCAGCAGCGGGGCGTACGAGCAGTACTTC. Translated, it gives CASSGAYEQYF. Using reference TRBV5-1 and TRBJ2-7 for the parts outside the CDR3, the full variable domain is KAGVTQTPRYLIKTRGQQVTLSCSPISGHRSVSWYQQTPGQGLQFLFEYFSETQRNKGNFPGRFSGRQFSNSRSEMNVSTLELGDSALYLCASSGAYEQYFGPGTRLTVT.

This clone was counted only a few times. The CDR3 here is CASSSRDRGNSPLHF. The CDR3 region has the DNA TGTGCCAGCAGCTCAAGGGACAGGGGGAATTCACCCCTCCACTTT. The V and J genes are TRBV14 and TRBJ1-6, with 11 bases fitting TRBD1. J was trimmed by 7 bases and V by 5 bases; bases with no gene match: 4. CDR1 SGHDN and CDR2 FVKESK come from the germline V gene. CDR3 size: 15 residues.

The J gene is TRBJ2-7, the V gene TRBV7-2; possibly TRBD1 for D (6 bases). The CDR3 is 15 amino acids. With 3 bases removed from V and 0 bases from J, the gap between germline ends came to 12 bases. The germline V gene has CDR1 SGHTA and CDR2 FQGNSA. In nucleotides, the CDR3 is TGTGCCAGCAGCTTGGGGGCGGACTCCTCCTACGAGCAGTACTTC. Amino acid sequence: CASSLGADSSYEQYF.

As DNA, the CDR3 is TGTGCCAGCAGCTTAGCGACAGGGGTCGAGCAGTACTTC. Translating gives CASSLATGVEQYF. The chain employs TRBV7-2 and TRBJ2-7; 8 bases are shared with TRBD1. CDR1 SGHTA and CDR2 FQGNSA come from the germline V gene. The CDR3 totals 13 residues. Trimming took 0 bases from V and 6 from J; bases not matched to a gene: 1.

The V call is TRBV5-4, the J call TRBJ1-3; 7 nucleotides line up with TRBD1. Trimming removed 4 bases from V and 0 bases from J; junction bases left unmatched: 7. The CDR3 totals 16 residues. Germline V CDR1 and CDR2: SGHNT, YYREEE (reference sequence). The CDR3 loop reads CASSRDSSISGNTIYF. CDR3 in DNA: TGTGCCAGCAGCCGGGACAGCTCGATCTCTGGAAACACCATATATTTT.

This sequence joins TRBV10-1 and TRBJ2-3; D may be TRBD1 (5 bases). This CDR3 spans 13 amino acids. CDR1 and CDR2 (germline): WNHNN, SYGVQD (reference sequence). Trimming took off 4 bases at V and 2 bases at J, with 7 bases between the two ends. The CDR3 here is CASSAGITDTQYF. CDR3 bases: TGCGCCAGCAGTGCAGGGATCACAGATACGCAGTATTTT.

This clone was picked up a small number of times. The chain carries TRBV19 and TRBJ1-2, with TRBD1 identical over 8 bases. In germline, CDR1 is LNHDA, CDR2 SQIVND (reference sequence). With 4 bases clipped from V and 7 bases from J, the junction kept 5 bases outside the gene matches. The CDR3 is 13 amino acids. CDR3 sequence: CASSSGRGPGYTF. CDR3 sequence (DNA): TGTGCCAGTAGTAGCGGCAGGGGGCCTGGCTACACCTTC.

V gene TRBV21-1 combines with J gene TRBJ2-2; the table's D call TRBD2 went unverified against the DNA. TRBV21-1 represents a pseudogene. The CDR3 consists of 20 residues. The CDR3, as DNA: TGTGCCAGCAGCAAAGATGGGGGGAAGGGCCAGAACGCTAACACCGGGGAGCTGTTTTTT. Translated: CASSKDGGKGQNANTGELFF.